This T cell receptor beta chain came from a study of regulatory T cells in long-lasting Graves disease. Study findings and constraints: Small numbers of samples may have cut accuracy. Persistent cases favored TRBV28, TRBJ1-2 and TRBJ2-5.

Through Arm-PCR of CDR3 regions and iRepertoire HTBI primers, TCR beta libraries were built. MiXCR was run by TCRdb on the multiplex PCR reads, yielding one entry per CDR3 protein. The table records about 220,000 distinct CDR3 sequences, approximately 20% of them present only once. This sample's time point: newly diagnosed GD, antithyroid drugs for less than 3 months. Researchers made the TCR library from RNA that was extracted from PBMCs. The patients included were those that came from an endocrinology department in Xi'an, China. This CDR3 has 15 amino acids. The germline gives CDR1 DFQATT, CDR2 SNEGSKA (reference sequence). Deletions cut 0 bases from V and 4 bases from J, with 15 bases between. At least ten counts were recorded for this clonotype. Antigen unknown.

The clonotype comes from a female donor with Graves disease. This specimen consisted of peripheral blood mononuclear cells (PBMCs), obtained at new diagnosis, from a patient treated with antithyroid drugs. The chain carries TRBV20-1 and TRBJ1-2; D remains ambiguous. The CDR3 reads CSARDDSRSLYGYTF. The CDR3 DNA is TGCAGTGCTAGAGATGATAGCCGTAGTCTCTATGGCTACACCTTC.